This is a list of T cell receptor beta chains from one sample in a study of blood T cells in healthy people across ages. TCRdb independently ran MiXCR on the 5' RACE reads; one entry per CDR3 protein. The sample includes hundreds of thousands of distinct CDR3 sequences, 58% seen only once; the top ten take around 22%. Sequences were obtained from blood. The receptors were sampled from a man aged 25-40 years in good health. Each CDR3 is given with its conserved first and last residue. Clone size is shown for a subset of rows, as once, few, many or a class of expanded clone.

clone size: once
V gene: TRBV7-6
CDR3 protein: CASTEGGYITGREQYF

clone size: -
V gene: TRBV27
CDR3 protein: CASSSPGQGITDTRYF

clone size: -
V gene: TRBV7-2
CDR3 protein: CASSPTSGGGGKNIQYF

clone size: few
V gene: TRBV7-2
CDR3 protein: CASSLDSRDVGLGDSPLHF

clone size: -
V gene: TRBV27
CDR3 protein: CASSLTYQGLGNYGYTF

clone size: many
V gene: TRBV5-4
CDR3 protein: CASSLVGTTTYGYTF

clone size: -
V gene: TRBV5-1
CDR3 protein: CASRSSIQETQYF

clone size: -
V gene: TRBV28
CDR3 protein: CASTPFNGNEQYF

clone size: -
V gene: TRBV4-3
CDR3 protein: CASSQGVGPRQQYF

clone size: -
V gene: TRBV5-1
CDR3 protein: CASSFRVAGGISSYNEQFF

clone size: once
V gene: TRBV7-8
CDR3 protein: CATVDDGGTEAFF

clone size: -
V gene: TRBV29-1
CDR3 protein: CSVLGDSSSTDTQYF

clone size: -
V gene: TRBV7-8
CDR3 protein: CASSWPGQTDTQYF

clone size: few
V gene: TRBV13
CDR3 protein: CASSLPSGNEQFF

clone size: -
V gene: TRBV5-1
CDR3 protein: CASSLLPGDDYEQYF

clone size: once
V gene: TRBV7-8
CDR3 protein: CANSGRDRGSTDTQYF